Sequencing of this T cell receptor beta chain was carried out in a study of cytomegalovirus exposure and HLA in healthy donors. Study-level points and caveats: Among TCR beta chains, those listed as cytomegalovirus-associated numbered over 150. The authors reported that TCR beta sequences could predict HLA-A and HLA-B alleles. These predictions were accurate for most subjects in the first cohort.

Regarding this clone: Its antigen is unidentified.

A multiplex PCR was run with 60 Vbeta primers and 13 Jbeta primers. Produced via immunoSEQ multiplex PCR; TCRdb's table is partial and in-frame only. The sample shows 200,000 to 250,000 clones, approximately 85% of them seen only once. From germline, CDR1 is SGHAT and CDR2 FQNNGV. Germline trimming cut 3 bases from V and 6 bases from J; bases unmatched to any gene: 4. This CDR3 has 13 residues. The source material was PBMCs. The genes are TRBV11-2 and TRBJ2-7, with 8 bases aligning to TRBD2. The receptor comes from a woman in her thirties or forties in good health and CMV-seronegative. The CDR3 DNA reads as TGTGCCAGCAGCTTGGGACTAGGGACCGAGCAGTACTTC. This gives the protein CASSLGLGTEQYF.